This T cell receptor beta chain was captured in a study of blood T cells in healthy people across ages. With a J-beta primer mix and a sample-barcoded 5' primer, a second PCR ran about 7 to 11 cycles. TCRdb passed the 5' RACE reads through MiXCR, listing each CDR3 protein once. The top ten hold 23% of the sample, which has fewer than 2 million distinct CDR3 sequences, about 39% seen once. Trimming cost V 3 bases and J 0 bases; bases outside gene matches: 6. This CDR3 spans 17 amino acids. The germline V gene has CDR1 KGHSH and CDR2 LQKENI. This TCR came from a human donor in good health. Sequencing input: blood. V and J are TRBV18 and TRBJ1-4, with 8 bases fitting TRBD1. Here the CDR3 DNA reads TGTGCCAGCTCACCTCGGACAGGGTTCGCAACTAATGAAAAACTGTTTTTT. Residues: CASSPRTGFATNEKLFF.